The 22 T cell receptor beta chains below were found in one sample sequenced in a study of blood T cells in healthy people across ages. Combining a sample-barcoded 5' primer with a J-beta primer mix, a second PCR ran for roughly 7 to 12 cycles. TCRdb used MiXCR to reprocess the 5' RACE reads, holding one entry per CDR3 protein. The sample yields roughly 1.7 million distinct CDR3 sequences, 30% to 35% seen once. Sequencing input: blood. Source of these receptors: a woman aged 25-40 years in good health.

This rearrangement joins TRBV2 to TRBJ2-2; D not resolved. The CDR3 runs to 12 residues. Looked up from germline, CDR1 is SNHLY and CDR2 is FYNNEI. V was cut by 3 bases and J by 6 bases, with 5 bases left in between. The CDR3 sequence: CASSDLPGELFF. DNA for the CDR3: TGTGCCAGCAGTGACCTACCCGGGGAGCTGTTTTTT.

This chain uses TRBV4-1 with TRBJ1-5, with D unclear. Trimming stripped 0 bases from V and 0 bases from J, with 15 bases between. CDR3 length: 18 amino acids. Germline V gene lookup returns CDR1 MGHRA and CDR2 YSYEKL. Here the CDR3 reads CASSQEPPDYISNQPQHF. The CDR3 DNA reads TGCGCCAGCAGCCAAGAGCCCCCAGACTACATTAGCAATCAGCCCCAGCATTTT.

V usage is TRBV6-1 and J usage is TRBJ2-7, with 8 bases identical to TRBD1. The CDR3 has 12 amino acids. The junction had 2 bases not matched to a gene; V was cut back by 4 bases and J by 6 bases. Germline CDR1 is MNHNS and CDR2 is SASEGT. The CDR3 DNA sequence: TGTGCCAGCAGTGGCAGGGGGCGCGAGCAGTACTTC. Its protein is CASSGRGREQYF.

There are a few counts of this clonotype. This chain connects TRBV29-1 to TRBJ1-2, with a possible D match to TRBD1 (5 bases). Germline CDR1 SQVTM, CDR2 ANQGSEA. The CDR3 sequence is 13 residues long. The V end lost 7 bases, the J end lost 3 bases, and 15 bases lay between the germline ends. The CDR3: CSAEGRVDYGYTF. CDR3 in DNA: TGCAGCGCTGAGGGGAGGGTAGACTATGGCTACACCTTC. Complete variable domain (other parts from reference TRBV29-1 and TRBJ1-2): SAVISQKPSRDICQRGTSLTIQCQVDSQVTMMFWYRQQPGQSLTLIATANQGSEATYESGFVIDKFPISRPNLTFSTLTVSNMSPEDSSIYLCSAEGRVDYGYTFGSGTRLTVV.

The V gene is TRBV4-1, the J gene TRBJ1-6; no firm D call. V lost 2 bases, J lost 10 bases, and 9 bases lay in between. The CDR3 covers 13 residues. CDR1 is MGHRA and CDR2 is YSYEKL in the germline V gene. The CDR3 sequence is CASSQLLLSPLHF. In DNA form, the CDR3 reads TGCGCCAGCAGCCAATTGCTCTTGTCACCCCTCCACTTT.

The gene calls are TRBV7-9 and TRBJ2-3; TRBD2 matches 8 bases. The germline CDR1 and CDR2 sequences are SEHNR and FQNEAQ (reference sequence). The ends lost 2 bases at V and 5 bases at J; junction bases unmatched: 6. The CDR3 spans 15 residues. Here the CDR3 DNA reads TGTGCCAGCAGCTTACTCGCGGGGGGCCGAGATACGCAGTATTTT. Translation: CASSLLAGGRDTQYF.

The chain has TRBV11-1 and TRBJ1-2; D is undetermined. V lost 4 bases and J 4 bases, leaving 13 bases between the germline ends. Germline V gene sequence: CDR1 SGHAT, CDR2 FQDESV (reference sequence). This CDR3 has 14 residues. The DNA of the CDR3 is TGTGCCAGCAGCTATAGGAAGGGCACCTATGGCTACACCTTC. Its protein product is CASSYRKGTYGYTF.

This clonotype was observed a handful of times. The chain employs TRBV25-1 and TRBJ2-1; D is possibly TRBD2 (6 bases). Germline V lookup: CDR1 MGHDK, CDR2 SYGVNS. Trimming left V 7 bases short and J 9 bases short, with 22 bases between. The CDR3 extends over 15 amino acids. The CDR3 DNA sequence: TGTGCCAGCATCGAGACTAGATCGGTTACTGGTGAGCAGTTCTTC. Its protein product is CASIETRSVTGEQFF.

The genes are TRBV29-1 and TRBJ1-4; D possibly corresponds to TRBD1 (6 bases). CDR1 and CDR2 from the germline V gene are SQVTM and ANQGSEA. This CDR3 has 14 residues. V was pared by 4 bases and J by 7 bases, with 16 bases between. The CDR3 reads CSVGLEGVGEKLFF. The CDR3 DNA sequence: TGCAGCGTTGGCCTGGAGGGGGTGGGTGAAAAACTGTTTTTT. The entire variable domain, with the rest obtained from reference TRBV29-1 and TRBJ1-4, is as follows: SAVISQKPSRDICQRGTSLTIQCQVDSQVTMMFWYRQQPGQSLTLIATANQGSEATYESGFVIDKFPISRPNLTFSTLTVSNMSPEDSSIYLCSVGLEGVGEKLFFGSGTQLSVL.

The chain couples TRBV6-1 to TRBJ1-1; D may be TRBD1 (5 bases). Trimming removed 6 bases at V and 9 bases at J, with 14 bases between. CDR3 length: 12 amino acids. CDR1 is MNHNS, CDR2 SASEGT, per germline. CDR3: CASSAPGSKAFF. DNA for the CDR3: TGTGCCAGCAGCGCCCCAGGGTCTAAAGCTTTCTTT.

The chain recombines TRBV4-1 with TRBJ1-1; D not certain. CDR3 length: 12 amino acids. V was clipped by 3 bases and J by 8 bases, with 10 bases between them. Germline V gene lookup returns CDR1 MGHRA and CDR2 YSYEKL. DNA of the CDR3: TGCGCCAGCAGCCAGATACCGGGCGAAGCTTTCTTT. It encodes CASSQIPGEAFF.

The genes are TRBV10-3 and TRBJ2-1; TRBD2 matches 7 bases. Losses at the gene ends were 4 bases for V and 4 bases for J; bases not matched to a gene: 10. Germline V lookup: CDR1 ENHRY, CDR2 SYGVKD. CDR3 size: 16 residues. CDR3 sequence: CAISGGGSHLYNEQFF. The CDR3 DNA is TGTGCCATCAGTGGTGGCGGGAGCCACCTTTACAATGAGCAGTTCTTC.

A few counts support this clonotype. The CDR3 DNA reads TGCAGTGCTAGAGATCTCCTGACTAGCGGCTCCTACGAGCAGTACTTC. It yields the protein CSARDLLTSGSYEQYF. This chain links TRBV20-1 with TRBJ2-7; 9 bases are a match to TRBD2. Looked up from germline, CDR1 is DFQATT and CDR2 is SNEGSKA (reference sequence). The CDR3 contains 16 residues. The V segment lost 0 bases and the J segment 0 bases; nucleotides outside the gene matches: 6.

This clonotype appeared a few times. The rearrangement joins TRBV7-2 to TRBJ2-7, with unresolved D. Germline V gene data show CDR1 as SGHTA and CDR2 as FQGNSA. The CDR3 has 15 amino acids. V was pared by 1 base and J by 4 bases, with 14 bases between. CDR3 sequence (DNA): TGTGCCAGCAGCTTAGGTGGCGCCACCCCTTACGAGCAGTACTTC. The encoded protein is CASSLGGATPYEQYF.

In this sample, this clonotype turned up once. The chain is built from TRBV7-2 and TRBJ1-6, with D uncertain. From germline, CDR1 is SGHTA and CDR2 FQGNSA. Trimming took off 2 bases at V and 12 bases at J, with 11 bases between the two ends. This CDR3 has 13 amino acids. The CDR3 here is CASSLSLRRPLHF. CDR3 DNA: TGTGCCAGCAGCTTATCCCTTCGGCGACCCCTCCACTTT.

The chain couples TRBV9 to TRBJ2-2; weak D call: TRBD2 (5 bases). CDR1 is SGDLS and CDR2 is YYNGEE in the germline V gene. V was clipped by 0 bases and J by 2 bases, with 8 bases between them. The CDR3 loop spans 15 amino acids. The CDR3 here is CASSVVEGNTGELFF. The CDR3 nucleotides read TGTGCCAGCAGCGTAGTTGAGGGTAACACCGGGGAGCTGTTTTTT. The full variable domain, in which reference TRBV9 and TRBJ2-2 provide the parts outside the CDR3, is DSGVTQTPKHLITATGQRVTLRCSPRSGDLSVYWYQQSLDQGLQFLIQYYNGEERAKGNILERFSAQQFPDLHSELNLSSLELGDSALYFCASSVVEGNTGELFFGEGSRLTVL.

This chain joins TRBV20-1 and TRBJ2-1, with unresolved D. Trimming shortened V by 6 bases and J by 5 bases, and 20 bases separated the two germline ends. The length of the CDR3 is 15 residues. Per the germline V gene, CDR1 is DFQATT and CDR2 is SNEGSKA (reference sequence). The CDR3 bases are TGCAGTGCCCCTAAGAGAGCCCCGAGGCACAATGAGCAGTTCTTC. Translated: CSAPKRAPRHNEQFF.

The genes are TRBV4-2 and TRBJ2-1; D may match TRBD1 or TRBD2 (5 bases each). Germline V gene sequence: CDR1 LGHNA, CDR2 YNFKEQ. V dropped 3 bases and J dropped 3 bases, with 15 bases sitting between them. There are 16 residues in the CDR3. The CDR3: CASSHGAGRVYNEQFF. The CDR3 DNA follows: TGTGCCAGCAGCCACGGGGCGGGTCGGGTCTACAATGAGCAGTTCTTC.

Of note for this clonotype: This may be a read error, as it is one base from a much larger clone. For the CDR3, the DNA is TGCAGCGTTGGTAGGGTGCCAGATACGCAGTATTTT. This gives the protein CSVGRVPDTQYF. The chain carries TRBV29-1 and TRBJ2-3; D call uncertain. The CDR3 is made up of 12 amino acids. Germline V lookup: CDR1 SQVTM, CDR2 ANQGSEA. The ends were cut back, 4 bases at V and 4 bases at J, with 9 bases in the middle.

This chain links TRBV7-3 with TRBJ2-1, with TRBD2 identical over 8 bases. J was trimmed by 9 bases and V by 1 base; bases with no gene match: 2. CDR1 and CDR2 (germline): SGHTA, FQGTGA. CDR3 length: 13 residues. The CDR3 region has the DNA TGTGCCAGCAGCTTAAGACGGGGGGGTGAGCAGTTCTTC. Protein product: CASSLRRGGEQFF.

The CDR3 DNA is TGTGCCAGCAGTTACCTGGGACTAGCGGGGGGGCCGAGTGAGCAGTTCTTC. This sequence encodes CASSYLGLAGGPSEQFF. The chain links TRBV6-2 or TRBV6-3 to TRBJ2-1; 16 nucleotides match TRBD2. CDR1 is MNHEY, CDR2 SVGEGT, per germline. V shed 2 bases and J 9 bases; nucleotides not matched to a gene: 7. CDR3 length equals 17 residues.

This clonotype has more than one count but fewer than ten. This chain uses TRBV5-6 with TRBJ2-3; 9 bases match TRBD1. The CDR3 consists of 15 residues. The germline V gene encodes CDR1 SGHDT and CDR2 YYEEEE. Trimming at V came to 4 bases and at J to 4 bases, leaving 7 bases not matched to a gene. The CDR3 coding sequence is TGTGCCAGCAGCACCGGGACAGGGTTTGCAGATACGCAGTATTTT. It yields the protein CASSTGTGFADTQYF.